Listed below are T cell receptor beta chains from one sample, sequenced in a study of shared clonotypes between healthy human individuals. The protocol was immunoSEQ multiplex PCR, while the TCRdb copy is restricted to in-frame clones and leaves out a portion. The data show hundreds of thousands of clones, around 96% seen once. The sequenced sample consisted of naive CD8+ T cells sorted from blood. These receptors were obtained from a young man in good health. Each CDR3 is given without its conserved first and last residue. D genes are given only for firm matches.

CDR3 length	V gene	D gene	J gene	CDR3 protein
9	TRBV27	TRBD1	TRBJ2-1	ASSTGGEQF
12	TRBV7-9	-	TRBJ2-7	ASSSGLATYEQY
12	TRBV7-9	-	TRBJ2-7	ASSLSDTIYEQY
13	TRBV18	-	TRBJ2-3	ASSPPLQGPDTQY
11	TRBV27	-	TRBJ1-2	ASHPQGTYGYT
10	TRBV2	-	TRBJ2-7	ASKRRDYEQY
14	TRBV7-9	TRBD2	TRBJ2-2	ASSTGTSGMAGELF
11	TRBV9	-	TRBJ1-1	ASSQVPGAWAF
13	TRBV5-4	-	TRBJ2-7	ASSGASSLGNEQY
14	TRBV10-1	-	TRBJ1-3	ASSESAGISGNTIY
16	TRBV9	TRBD2	TRBJ2-1	ASSVGGLAGGRGDEQF
13	TRBV7-5	-	TRBJ1-2	VRSLVPGGYYGYT
13	TRBV27	TRBD2	TRBJ2-3	ASSFPAGSTDTQY
11	TRBV27	-	TRBJ2-5	ASSAAQQETQY
13	TRBV7-9	TRBD2	TRBJ2-1	ASSKTSGRDNEQF
12	TRBV6-5	-	TRBJ2-3	ASSYFQGTDTQY
15	TRBV5-4	TRBD2	TRBJ2-3	ASSSSSGSEGEDTQY
13	TRBV28	TRBD1	TRBJ2-3	ASSQDRASTDTQY
13	TRBV19	-	TRBJ2-3	ASSSDITSTDTQY